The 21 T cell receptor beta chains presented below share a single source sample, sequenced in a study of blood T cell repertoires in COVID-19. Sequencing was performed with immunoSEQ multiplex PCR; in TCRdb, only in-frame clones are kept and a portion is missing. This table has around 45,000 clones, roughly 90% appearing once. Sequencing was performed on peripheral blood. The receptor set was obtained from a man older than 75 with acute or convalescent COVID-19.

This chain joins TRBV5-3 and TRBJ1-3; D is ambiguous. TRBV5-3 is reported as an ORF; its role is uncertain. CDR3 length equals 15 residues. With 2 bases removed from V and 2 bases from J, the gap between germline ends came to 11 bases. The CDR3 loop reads CARSLPQTTGNTIYF. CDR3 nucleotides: TGTGCCAGAAGCTTACCGCAGACTACTGGAAACACCATATATTTT.

CDR3 nucleotide sequence: TGCGCCAGCAGGCCCTACAGTAATGAAAAACTGTTTTTT. It translates to CASRPYSNEKLFF. This chain links TRBV5-1 with TRBJ1-4; D gene unclear. Germline values: CDR1 SGHRS, CDR2 YFSETQ. The CDR3 contains 13 residues. Trimming shortened V by 5 bases and J by 4 bases, and 9 bases separated the two germline ends.

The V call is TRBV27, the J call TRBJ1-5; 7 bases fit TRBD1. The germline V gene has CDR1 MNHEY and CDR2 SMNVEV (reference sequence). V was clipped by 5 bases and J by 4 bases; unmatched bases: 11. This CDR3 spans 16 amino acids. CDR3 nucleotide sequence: TGTGCCAGCAGTCTGGACAGGCAGGACCGGAATCAGCCCCAGCATTTT. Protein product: CASSLDRQDRNQPQHF.

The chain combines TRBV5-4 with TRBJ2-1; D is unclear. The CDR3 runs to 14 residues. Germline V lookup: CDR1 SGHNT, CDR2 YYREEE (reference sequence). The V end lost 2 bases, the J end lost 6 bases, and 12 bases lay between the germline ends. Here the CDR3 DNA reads TGTGCCAGCAGCTTCACGAACAACGCCAATGAGCAGTTCTTC. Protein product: CASSFTNNANEQFF.

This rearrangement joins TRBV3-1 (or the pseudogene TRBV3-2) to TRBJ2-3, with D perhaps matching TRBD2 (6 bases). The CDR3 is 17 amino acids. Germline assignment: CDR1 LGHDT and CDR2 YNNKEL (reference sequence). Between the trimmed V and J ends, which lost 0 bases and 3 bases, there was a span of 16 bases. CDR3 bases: TGTGCCAGCAGCCAAGATGGCGAGCGGGCCTATACAGATACGCAGTATTTT. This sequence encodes CASSQDGERAYTDTQYF.

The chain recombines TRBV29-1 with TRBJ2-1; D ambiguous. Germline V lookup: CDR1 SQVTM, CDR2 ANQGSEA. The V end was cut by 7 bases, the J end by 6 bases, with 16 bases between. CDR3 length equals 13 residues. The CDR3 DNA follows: TGCAGCGCCCGATTAGAATTGGTCAATGAGCAGTTCTTC. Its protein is CSARLELVNEQFF.

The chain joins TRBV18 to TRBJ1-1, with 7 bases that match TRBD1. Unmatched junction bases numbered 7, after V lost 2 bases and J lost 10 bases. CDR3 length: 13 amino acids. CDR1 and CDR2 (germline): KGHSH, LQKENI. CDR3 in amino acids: CASSPTGAEGAFF. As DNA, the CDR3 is TGTGCCAGCTCACCAACAGGGGCCGAGGGAGCTTTCTTT.

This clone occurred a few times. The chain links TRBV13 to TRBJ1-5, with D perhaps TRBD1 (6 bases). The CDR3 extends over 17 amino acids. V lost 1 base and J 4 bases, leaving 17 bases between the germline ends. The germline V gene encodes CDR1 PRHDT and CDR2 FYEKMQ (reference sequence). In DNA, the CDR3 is TGTGCCAGCAGCTTAGCGGGTACAGGGCATTGGAATCAGCCCCAGCATTTT. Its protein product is CASSLAGTGHWNQPQHF. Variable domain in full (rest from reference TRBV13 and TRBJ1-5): AAGVIQSPRHLIKEKRETATLKCYPIPRHDTVYWYQQGPGQDPQFLISFYEKMQSDKGSIPDRFSAQQFSDYHSELNMSSLELGDSALYFCASSLAGTGHWNQPQHFGDGTRLSIL.

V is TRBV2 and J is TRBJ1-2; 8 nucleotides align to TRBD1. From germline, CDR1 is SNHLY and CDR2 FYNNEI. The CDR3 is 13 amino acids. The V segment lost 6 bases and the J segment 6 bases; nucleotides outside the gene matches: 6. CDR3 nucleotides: TGTGCCAGCAGGGATGACAGGGGAAATGGCTACACCTTC. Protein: CASRDDRGNGYTF. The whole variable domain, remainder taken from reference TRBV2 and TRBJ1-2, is EPEVTQTPSHQVTQMGQEVILRCVPISNHLYFYWYRQILGQKVEFLVSFYNNEISEKSEIFDDQFSVERPDGSNFTLKIRSTKLEDSAMYFCASRDDRGNGYTFGSGTRLTVV.

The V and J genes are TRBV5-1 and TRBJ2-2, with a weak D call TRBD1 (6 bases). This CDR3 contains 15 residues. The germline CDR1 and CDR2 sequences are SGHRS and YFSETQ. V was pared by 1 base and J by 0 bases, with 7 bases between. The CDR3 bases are TGCGCCAGCAGCTTGACAGGGACGAACACCGGGGAGCTGTTTTTT. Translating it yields CASSLTGTNTGELFF.

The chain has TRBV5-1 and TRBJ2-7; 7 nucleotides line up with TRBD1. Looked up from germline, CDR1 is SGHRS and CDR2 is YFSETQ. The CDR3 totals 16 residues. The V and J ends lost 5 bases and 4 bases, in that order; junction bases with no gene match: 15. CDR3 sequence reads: CASRRLGTGDAYEQYF. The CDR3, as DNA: TGCGCCAGCAGGAGGCTTGGTACAGGGGATGCGTACGAGCAGTACTTC.

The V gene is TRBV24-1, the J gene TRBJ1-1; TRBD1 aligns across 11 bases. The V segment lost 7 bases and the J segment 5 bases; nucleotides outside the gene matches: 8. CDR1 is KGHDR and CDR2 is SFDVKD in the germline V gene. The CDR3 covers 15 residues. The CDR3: CATREGDRGKTEAFF. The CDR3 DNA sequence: TGTGCCACCAGGGAGGGGGACAGGGGGAAGACTGAAGCTTTCTTT.

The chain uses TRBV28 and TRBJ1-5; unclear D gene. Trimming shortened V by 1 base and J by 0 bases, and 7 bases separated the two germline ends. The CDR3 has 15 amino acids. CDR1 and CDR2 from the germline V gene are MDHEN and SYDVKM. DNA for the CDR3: TGTGCCAGCAGTTTATCCAGTATTAGCAATCAGCCCCAGCATTTT. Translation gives CASSLSSISNQPQHF.

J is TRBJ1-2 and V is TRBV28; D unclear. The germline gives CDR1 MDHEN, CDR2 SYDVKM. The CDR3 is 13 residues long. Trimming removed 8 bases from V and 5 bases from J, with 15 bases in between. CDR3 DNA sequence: TGTGCCAGCCGACTCCAGAGCTCTTATGGCTACACCTTC. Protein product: CASRLQSSYGYTF.

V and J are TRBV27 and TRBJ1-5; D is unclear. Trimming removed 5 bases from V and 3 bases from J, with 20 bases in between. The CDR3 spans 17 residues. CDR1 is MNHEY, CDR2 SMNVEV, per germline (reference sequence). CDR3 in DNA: TGTGCCAGCAGTCCGTGGACTGCCGTGGCCACCAATCAGCCCCAGCATTTT. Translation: CASSPWTAVATNQPQHF.

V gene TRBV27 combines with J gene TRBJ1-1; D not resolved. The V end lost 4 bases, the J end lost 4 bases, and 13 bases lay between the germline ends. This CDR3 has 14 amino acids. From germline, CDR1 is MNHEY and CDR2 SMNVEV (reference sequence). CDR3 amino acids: CASSSTLGVTEAFF. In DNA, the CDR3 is TGTGCCAGCAGTTCAACACTGGGCGTCACTGAAGCTTTCTTT.

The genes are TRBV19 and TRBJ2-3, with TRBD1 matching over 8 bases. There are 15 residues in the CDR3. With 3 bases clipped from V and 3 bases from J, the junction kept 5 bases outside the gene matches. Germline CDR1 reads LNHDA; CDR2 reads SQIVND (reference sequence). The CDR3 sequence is CASSIQGARTDTQYF. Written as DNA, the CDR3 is TGTGCCAGTAGTATTCAGGGGGCGCGGACAGATACGCAGTATTTT. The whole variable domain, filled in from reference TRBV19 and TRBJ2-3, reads DGGITQSPKYLFRKEGQNVTLSCEQNLNHDAMYWYRQDPGQGLRLIYYSQIVNDFQKGDIAEGYSVSREKKESFPLTVTSAQKNPTAFYLCASSIQGARTDTQYFGPGTRLTVL.

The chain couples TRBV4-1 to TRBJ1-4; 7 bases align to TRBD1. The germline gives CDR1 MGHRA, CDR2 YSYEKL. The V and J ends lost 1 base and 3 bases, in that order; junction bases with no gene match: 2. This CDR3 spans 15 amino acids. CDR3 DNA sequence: TGCGCCAGCAGCCAAGGTGACAGGGCTAATGAAAAACTGTTTTTT. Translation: CASSQGDRANEKLFF.

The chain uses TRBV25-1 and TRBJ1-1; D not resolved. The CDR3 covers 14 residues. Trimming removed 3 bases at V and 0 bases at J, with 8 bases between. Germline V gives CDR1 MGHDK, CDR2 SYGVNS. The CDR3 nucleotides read TGTGCCAGCAGTGAGCTGGGCTTGAACACTGAAGCTTTCTTT. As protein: CASSELGLNTEAFF.

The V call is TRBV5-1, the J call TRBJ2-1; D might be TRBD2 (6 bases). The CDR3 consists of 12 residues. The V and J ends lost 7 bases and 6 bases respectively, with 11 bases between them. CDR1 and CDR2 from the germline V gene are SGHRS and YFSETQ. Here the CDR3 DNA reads TGCGCCAGCTCCCTGGGGGGCAATGAGCAGTTCTTC. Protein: CASSLGGNEQFF.

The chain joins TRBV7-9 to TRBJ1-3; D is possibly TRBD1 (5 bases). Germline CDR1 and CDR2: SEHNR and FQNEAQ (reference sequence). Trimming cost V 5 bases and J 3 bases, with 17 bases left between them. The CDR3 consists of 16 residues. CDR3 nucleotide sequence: TGTGCCAGCAGCCCTCGACAGACTTCATATGGAAACACCATATATTTT. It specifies CASSPRQTSYGNTIYF.